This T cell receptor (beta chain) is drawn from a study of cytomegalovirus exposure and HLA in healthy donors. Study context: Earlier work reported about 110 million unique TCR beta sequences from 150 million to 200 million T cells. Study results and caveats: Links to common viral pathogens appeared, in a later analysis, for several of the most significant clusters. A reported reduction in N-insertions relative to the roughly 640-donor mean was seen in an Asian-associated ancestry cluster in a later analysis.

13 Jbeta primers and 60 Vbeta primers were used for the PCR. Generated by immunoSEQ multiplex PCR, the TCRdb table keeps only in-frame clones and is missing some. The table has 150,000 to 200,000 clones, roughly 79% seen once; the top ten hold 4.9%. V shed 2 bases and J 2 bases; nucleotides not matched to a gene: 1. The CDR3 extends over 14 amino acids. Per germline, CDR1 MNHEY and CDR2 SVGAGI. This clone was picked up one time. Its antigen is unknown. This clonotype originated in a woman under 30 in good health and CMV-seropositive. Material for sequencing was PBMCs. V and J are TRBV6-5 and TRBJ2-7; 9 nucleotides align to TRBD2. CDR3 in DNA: TGTGCCAGCAGTTACCTAGCGGGGACCTACGAGCAGTACTTC. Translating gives CASSYLAGTYEQYF.